This T cell receptor (beta chain) was obtained from a study of blood T cells in healthy people across ages. This CDR3 is built from 14 residues. CDR1 DFQATT and CDR2 SNEGSKA come from the germline V gene (reference sequence). Using a J-beta primer mix together with a sample-barcoded 5' primer, a second PCR was run for roughly 6 to 12 cycles. TCRdb itself ran the 5' RACE reads through MiXCR, one entry per CDR3 protein. The table includes hundreds of thousands of distinct CDR3 sequences, 24% detected once. This clonotype appeared a few times. In addition, the sample was reused for a study of T cells of mothers and their children.

The sample was blood. This clonotype was sampled from a boy younger than 18 in good health. The chain joins TRBV20-1 to TRBJ2-1; no clear D. The J call may not be correct, given that the DNA end is closer to TRBJ2-7. The CDR3 DNA follows: TGCAGTGCTAGAGATGTGGCGAGCTCCTACGAGCAGTACTTC. Translated, it gives CSARDVASSYEQYF.